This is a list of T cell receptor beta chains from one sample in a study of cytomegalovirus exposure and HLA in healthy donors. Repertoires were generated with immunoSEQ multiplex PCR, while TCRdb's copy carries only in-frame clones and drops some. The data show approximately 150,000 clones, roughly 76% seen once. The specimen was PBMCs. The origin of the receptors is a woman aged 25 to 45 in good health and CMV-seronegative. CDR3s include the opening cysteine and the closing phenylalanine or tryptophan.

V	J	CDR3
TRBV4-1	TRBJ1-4	CASSPHPDRNEKLFF
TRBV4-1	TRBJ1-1	CASSQTVDWTGGTEAFF
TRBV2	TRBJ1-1	CASSEVGGRSYTEAFF
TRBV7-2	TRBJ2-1	CASSLAGKTGNSYNEQFF
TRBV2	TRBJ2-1	CASSERRDNEQFF
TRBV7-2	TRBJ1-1	CASSLLTGQAFF
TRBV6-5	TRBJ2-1	CASSQGRGQFF
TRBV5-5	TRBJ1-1	CASSFAVNTEAFF
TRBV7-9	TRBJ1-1	CASSLGRRGVAFF
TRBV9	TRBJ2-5	CASSTPGPREAQETQYF
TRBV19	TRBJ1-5	CASSTTGTSNQPQHF
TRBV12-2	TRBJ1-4	CASRLAALWTGLKFHEKLFF
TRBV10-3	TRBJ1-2	CAISFRDRGRGYTF
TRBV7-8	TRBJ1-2	CASSAGQGYYGYTF
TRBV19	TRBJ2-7	CASNIPGTYEQYF
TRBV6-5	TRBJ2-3	CASRLAGGTDTQYF
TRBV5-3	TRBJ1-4	CARSYRRGDEKLFF
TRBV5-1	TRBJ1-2	CASSYPGGEDYGYTF
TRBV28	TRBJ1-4	CASSLIQGAGEKLFF
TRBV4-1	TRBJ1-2	CASSLGGQGDYGYTF
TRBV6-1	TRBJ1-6	CASTRRQGNSPLHF
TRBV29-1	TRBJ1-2	CSVARPSGGANYGYTF
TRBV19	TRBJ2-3	CASSPWGGVGTDTQYF
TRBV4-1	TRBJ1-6	CASSQVGARNSPLHF
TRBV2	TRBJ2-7	CASKGLAGIMKQYF